The sequence of this T cell receptor beta chain was determined in a study of shared clonotypes between healthy human individuals (dated by TCRdb to between 2020 and 2021). Some background on the complete study: The cohort included a few men and a couple of women between 18 and 49 years of age. To estimate repertoire size and how much clonotypes are shared between individuals, the study performed deep sequencing of blood TCR repertoires from a handful of healthy adults. To increase sequencing depth and limit assay-specific biases, different laboratories used diverse techniques to prepare libraries and sequence TCR repertoires. Between about 0.85 and 10 billion PBMCs per donor were obtained by leukapheresis. Per donor, three plates each were used for CD4 naive and CD4 memory, two for CD8 naive, and one for CD8 memory.

For this chain, trimming is 5 bases at the V end and 9 bases at the J end, and the number of junction bases without a gene match is 11. Its CDR3 holds 15 amino acids, cysteine through phenylalanine. The DNA shown is the 45-base CDR3, in frame from base 1. As encoded in the germline V gene (reference sequence), CDR1 is LNHDA while CDR2 is SQIVND. About this clone: No antigen is known for it. No much larger clonotype is one base removed from it; base qualities were not supplied.

The donors were healthy, HIV-negative adults who had no recently reported acute infections or vaccinations. Every donor was a Caucasian adult residing in Nashville, Tennessee, USA. Magnetic negative selection was used to enrich CD4+ T cells, after which naive cells were positively selected on CD45RA and the negative fraction became the memory subset. After blood collection by leukapheresis, PBMCs were isolated using Ficoll-Histopaque density gradient centrifugation and then cryopreserved in the vapor phase of liquid nitrogen. Purity and quantity of every magnetically sorted T cell population were checked by analytical flow cytometry. From each sorted fraction, genomic DNA was isolated and quantified by UV absorbance on a Nanodrop 2000c. Using the deep immunoSEQ assay, TCR CDR3 regions were amplified from genomic DNA by multiplex PCR. For each cell subset, the extracted genomic DNA was distributed evenly across all wells of several immunoSEQ 96-well plates, and each plate served as one replicate. Each replicate PCR for sorted subsets received about 220 ng genomic DNA, equal to about 30,000 T cell genomes. Purified libraries were quantified with a Qubit 3.0 fluorometer, sized on a Bioanalyzer 2100, and re-quantified with the KAPA Library Quantification kit. Every immunoSEQ 96-well plate was sequenced on a separate single-read 150-cycle Illumina NextSeq 550 flow cell. Regarding the original processing steps: Because the immunoSEQ output held only junctional sequences and lacked quality scores, the filtering could not match the filtering applied to full-length reads. Sequences were annotated with PyIR, a Python wrapper for IgBLAST v1.9, and V/J genes and CDR3 were assigned using IMGT germline references. Reads with weak V/J assignments (E-value above 1e-6), missing CDR3, stop codons, out-of-frame junctions, or ambiguous translated residues were removed. A V3J clonotype was defined by an identical inferred V gene, J gene, and CDR3 amino acid sequence. Percentage overlap between repertoires was computed as shared unique clonotypes divided by the size of the smaller repertoire. Repertoire richness was assessed with RTK rarefaction, the Chao1 estimator, and Recon v2.1 estimates of unobserved clonotypes. OLGA was used to compute generation probabilities for all TCRbeta clonotypes that the gDNA method yielded from four donors. The source is immuneACCESS, and TCRdb retained only in-frame sequences with V and J called. Part of the clones is not carried over; for the studies checked, unresolved V genes explain less than half of this, and the remainder is unexplained. V and J calls and clone size come straight from that table; D and trimming were deduced from the DNA. Counted in this sample were 2 million to 2.5 million clones; 90% to 97% of them appeared once. The biggest ten clones account for approximately 0.13% of the sample.

The full study reports these points: Incomplete sequencing was indicated by rarefaction of sorted-subset datasets, despite the large sequencing depth. Pairwise subsampling led to the expectation that sequencing depth would affect the degree of clonotype sharing among donors. Across a few donors, roughly 5% of naive CD4, approximately 3.5% of naive CD8, approximately 2.5% of memory CD4, and over 0.35% of memory CD8 clonotypes were shared. Higher generation probabilities were observed for clonotypes shared by all four sorted-subset donors than for non-shared clonotypes. Because the study included a small number of donors, the genetic and exposure-history diversity represented was limited. Sampling was restricted to blood, and TCR repertoires in tissue are likely to differ from TCR repertoires in blood. Estimated clonotype richness was generally larger for naive than for memory subsets.

The sample consisted of naive CD4+ T cells sorted from blood. Read against the paper, the sample's cell subset or site label means: CD45RA+ positively selected. The receptor chain draws on TRBV19 and TRBJ1-5; TRBD1 fits 9 bases in the junction. The receptor comes from a man younger than 35 in good health. The DNA sequence is as follows: TGTGCCAGTAGTCTCGGACAGGGGACGGCGGGGCCCCAGCATTTT. It encodes CASSLGQGTAGPQHF.